This TCR beta chain comes out of a study of cytomegalovirus exposure and HLA in healthy donors. Background on the study: Counted in an early data release were approximately 80 million unique TCRs from HLA-typed donors.

Concerning this clone itself: The antigen is undetermined.

Vbeta (60) and Jbeta (13) primers were used in the PCR. Only in-frame clones appear in the TCRdb table, and some are missing; sequencing was by immunoSEQ multiplex PCR. The table has about 200,000 clones, 65% to 80% seen once. This CDR3 region has 17 residues. The germline CDR1 and CDR2 sequences are MDHEN and SYDVKM. The V gene lost 1 base and the J gene lost 2 bases, with 17 bases spanning the gap. Study-wide results and caveats: Another analysis was done later, and it associated fewer than 20,000 TCR beta sequences with HLA alleles at 0.05 false discovery rate. Some segments of the V type, notably TRBV6-2 and TRBV6-3, were excluded as indistinguishable.

The V and J genes are TRBV28 and TRBJ1-2, with TRBD1 as a possible D gene (6 bases). The source of this sequence is a man aged 45-65 years in good health and CMV-seronegative. The sample consisted of PBMCs. CDR3 residues: CASSLSQGSTGNYGYTF. CDR3 sequence (DNA): TGTGCCAGCAGTTTATCTCAGGGGTCTACGGGCAACTATGGCTACACCTTC.